This entry concerns a single T cell receptor (beta chain). In the PCR, 60 Vbeta and 13 Jbeta primers were used. Sequencing used immunoSEQ multiplex PCR; TCRdb keeps in-frame clones, though not all of them. The data hold nearly 110,000 clones, with around 79% observed a single time. The data were taken from a study of cytomegalovirus exposure and HLA in healthy donors. Trimming stripped 1 base from V and 5 bases from J, with 8 bases between. Germline V lookup: CDR1 SGHDN, CDR2 FVKESK. The CDR3 is 13 residues long. Material for sequencing was PBMCs. The chain carries TRBV14 and TRBJ1-2; D is perhaps TRBD1 (6 bases). The origin of this receptor is a man aged 60 to 69 in good health and CMV-seronegative. CDR3 sequence: CASSQGQEYGYTF. The CDR3 DNA reads TGTGCCAGCAGCCAAGGACAGGAATATGGCTACACCTTC.